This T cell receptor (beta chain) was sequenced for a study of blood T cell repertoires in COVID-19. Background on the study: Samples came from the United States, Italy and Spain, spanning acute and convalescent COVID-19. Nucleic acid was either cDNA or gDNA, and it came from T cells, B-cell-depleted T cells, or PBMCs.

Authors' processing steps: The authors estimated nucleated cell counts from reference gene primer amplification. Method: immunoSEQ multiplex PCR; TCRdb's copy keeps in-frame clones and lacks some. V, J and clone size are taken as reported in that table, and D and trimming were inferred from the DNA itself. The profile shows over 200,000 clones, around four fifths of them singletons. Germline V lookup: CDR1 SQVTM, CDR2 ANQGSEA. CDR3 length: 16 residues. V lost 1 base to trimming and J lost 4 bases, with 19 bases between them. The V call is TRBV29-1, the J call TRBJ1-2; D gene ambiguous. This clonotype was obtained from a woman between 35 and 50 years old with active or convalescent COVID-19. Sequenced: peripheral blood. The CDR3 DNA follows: TGCAGCGTTGAAGGCTTTCAAGGGAGCCGGCGCTATGGCTACACCTTC. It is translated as CSVEGFQGSRRYGYTF.